This T cell receptor beta chain was identified in a study of OX40 agonist ivuxolimab in advanced cancers. Germline V lookup: CDR1 SGDLS, CDR2 YYNGEE. With V trimmed by 4 bases and J by 6 bases, 11 bases remained unmatched. The CDR3 is 15 residues long. The protocol was immunoSEQ multiplex PCR, while the TCRdb copy is restricted to in-frame clones and leaves out a portion. Of just under 65,000 clones listed, around 81% were seen once; the top ten hold approximately 1%. The chain joins TRBV9 to TRBJ2-7; TRBD1 matches 9 bases. Sequencing used CD4+ or CD8+ T cells sorted from blood, obtained in a trial of the OX40 agonist ivuxolimab. This sequence was found in an adult with an advanced solid tumor such as melanoma, head and neck, liver or kidney cancer. In DNA form, the CDR3 reads TGTGCCAGCAGCTTATATCCAGGGACAGGGAGCGAGCAGTACTTC. Protein: CASSLYPGTGSEQYF.